This TCR beta chain was sequenced during a study of T-cell memory formation after mild COVID-19. The study's findings and limits: CD4+ contracting clones were found mainly in CM and EM, and CD8+ ones in EMRA. From day 15 to 85, contracting clones were balanced between CD4 and CD8, whereas later expanders leaned toward CD4+.

As concerns this clonotype: What it recognizes is unknown.

Germline V gives CDR1 KGHDR, CDR2 SFDVKD. The CDR3 is 13 amino acids. Trimming cost V 5 bases and J 4 bases, with 8 bases left between them. From the 5' RACE reads, TCRdb called clonotypes with MiXCR, one entry per CDR3 protein. In the table there are 400,000 or so distinct CDR3 sequences, 20% of which are singletons. The chain links TRBV24-1 to TRBJ2-1; D is unresolved. This TCR was sampled from an adult woman who had mild COVID-19 (a few samples of this study predate the infection). Cell type and time point are not known. The sequencing sample was made of PBMCs or a T cell subset sorted from them (not recorded which). Here the CDR3 DNA reads TGTGCCACCAGTGGAAGCGAATACAATGAGCAGTTCTTC. It is translated as CATSGSEYNEQFF.